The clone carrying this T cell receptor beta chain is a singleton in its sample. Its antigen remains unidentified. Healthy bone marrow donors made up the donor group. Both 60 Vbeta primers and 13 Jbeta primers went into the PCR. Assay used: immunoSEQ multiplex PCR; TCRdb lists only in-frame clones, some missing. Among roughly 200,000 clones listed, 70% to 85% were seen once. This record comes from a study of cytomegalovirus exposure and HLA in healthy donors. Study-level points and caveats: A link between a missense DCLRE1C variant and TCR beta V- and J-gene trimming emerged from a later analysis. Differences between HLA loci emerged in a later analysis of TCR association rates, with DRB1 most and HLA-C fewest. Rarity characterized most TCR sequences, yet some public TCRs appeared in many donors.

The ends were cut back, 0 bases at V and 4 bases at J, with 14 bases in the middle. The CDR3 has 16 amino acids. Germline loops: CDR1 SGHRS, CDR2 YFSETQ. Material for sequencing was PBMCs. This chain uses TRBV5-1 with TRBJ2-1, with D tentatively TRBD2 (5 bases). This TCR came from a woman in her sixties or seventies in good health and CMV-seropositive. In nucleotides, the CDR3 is TGCGCCAGCAGCTTGGTGGCTACCGAGGGTTACAATGAGCAGTTCTTC. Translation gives CASSLVATEGYNEQFF. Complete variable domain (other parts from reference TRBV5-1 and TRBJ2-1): KAGVTQTPRYLIKTRGQQVTLSCSPISGHRSVSWYQQTPGQGLQFLFEYFSETQRNKGNFPGRFSGRQFSNSRSEMNVSTLELGDSALYLCASSLVATEGYNEQFFGPGTRLTVL.